This TCR beta chain emerged from a study of blood T cell repertoires in COVID-19. At the level of the study: The study drew acute and convalescent COVID-19 samples from the United States, Italy and Spain. PBMCs, B-cell-depleted T cells, or T cells provided the cDNA or gDNA that made up the material.

Germline CDR1 PRHDT, CDR2 FYEKMQ (reference sequence). This CDR3 is 16 amino acids long. With 4 bases clipped from V and 5 bases from J, the junction kept 8 bases outside the gene matches. Repertoires were generated with immunoSEQ multiplex PCR, while TCRdb's copy carries only in-frame clones and drops some. The sample consists of about 100,000 clones, over 75% of them appearing once. This clone came up once. This chain links TRBV13 with TRBJ1-4; 9 bases line up with TRBD1. The sequenced material came from peripheral blood. The receptor's source is a man in his 70s with active or convalescent COVID-19. The CDR3 coding sequence is TGTGCCAGCAGCTCTAGAAGACAGGGGGGGAATGAAAAACTGTTTTTT. This encodes CASSSRRQGGNEKLFF.